These 28 T cell receptor beta chains were all obtained from the same sample, sequenced in a study of T cell changes during pregnancy in multiple sclerosis. Sequencing was performed with immunoSEQ multiplex PCR; in TCRdb, only in-frame clones are kept and a portion is missing. Among 50,000 or so clones listed, approximately 92% were seen once. The specimen comprised CD4+ T cells from peripheral blood mononuclear cells, sampled in the third trimester of pregnancy. These receptors all come from a female donor with multiple sclerosis, enrolled in a pregnancy study.

This chain connects TRBV6-5 to TRBJ1-2; D not certain. Germline V gives CDR1 MNHEY, CDR2 SVGAGI. The CDR3 totals 14 residues. V lost 5 bases, J lost 1 base, and 11 bases lay in between. The CDR3 is CASSTSAVNYGYTF. CDR3 sequence (DNA): TGTGCCAGCAGTACATCCGCAGTTAACTATGGCTACACCTTC.

The chain links TRBV7-2 to TRBJ1-1; tentative D call: TRBD1 (5 bases). Per germline, CDR1 SGHTA and CDR2 FQGNSA. This CDR3 spans 14 amino acids. Trimming cost V 2 bases and J 4 bases, with 11 bases left between them. The DNA for the CDR3 is TGTGCCAGCAGCTTAACACAGGCTGCCACTGAAGCTTTCTTT. It yields the protein CASSLTQAATEAFF.

The gene calls are TRBV18 and TRBJ1-4; 7 bases line up with TRBD1. The junction had 5 bases not matched to a gene; V was cut back by 3 bases and J by 10 bases. Per germline, CDR1 KGHSH and CDR2 LQKENI. This CDR3 comprises 13 residues. The CDR3, as DNA: TGTGCCAGCTCACCGACAGGGTTCGGAAAACTGTTTTTT. Translation: CASSPTGFGKLFF. Drawing the rest from reference TRBV18 and TRBJ1-4, the complete variable domain is NAGVMQNPRHLVRRRGQEARLRCSPMKGHSHVYWYRQLPEEGLKFMVYLQKENIIDESGMPKERFSAEFPKEGPSILRIQQVVRGDSAAYFCASSPTGFGKLFFGSGTQLSVL.

The chain uses TRBV10-2 and TRBJ2-2; D perhaps matches TRBD1 (5 bases). V was pared by 5 bases and J by 0 bases, with 7 bases between. The CDR3 has 14 amino acids. Germline V gene lookup returns CDR1 WSHSY and CDR2 SAAADI. The CDR3 loop reads CASSRQTNTGELFF. CDR3 DNA sequence: TGCGCCAGCAGTCGACAGACGAACACCGGGGAGCTGTTTTTT.

A few counts support this clone. The CDR3 DNA is TGTGCCAGCAGCGCGCACAGGGGGTATTATGGCTACACCTTC. Translated: CASSAHRGYYGYTF. The chain links TRBV11-2 to TRBJ1-2; TRBD1 agrees at 8 bases. CDR3 length: 14 amino acids. Germline assignment: CDR1 SGHAT and CDR2 FQNNGV. Germline trimming cut 5 bases from V and 5 bases from J; bases unmatched to any gene: 7.

The chain joins TRBV9 to TRBJ1-2; D is undetermined. The CDR3 loop spans 13 amino acids. Germline assignment: CDR1 SGDLS and CDR2 YYNGEE. The V and J ends lost 0 bases and 1 base respectively, with 4 bases between them. CDR3 loop: CASSVAINYGYTF. For the CDR3, the DNA is TGTGCCAGCAGCGTAGCCATTAACTATGGCTACACCTTC.

The chain employs TRBV7-9 and TRBJ1-2; 8 bases map to TRBD1. From germline, CDR1 is SEHNR and CDR2 FQNEAQ (reference sequence). There are 13 residues in the CDR3. J gave up 2 bases and V 4 bases, and 0 bases lay outside the gene matches. CDR3 protein: CASSSGGNYGYTF. Here the CDR3 DNA reads TGTGCCAGCAGCTCAGGGGGCAACTATGGCTACACCTTC.

There are a few counts of this clone. This sequence joins TRBV4-1 and TRBJ1-1; the D gene is possibly TRBD1 (6 bases). The CDR3 has 16 residues. Germline V gene lookup returns CDR1 MGHRA and CDR2 YSYEKL. The germline V and J ends were trimmed by 5 bases and 1 base, with 17 bases remaining between them. Here the CDR3 reads CASSTRQEQGNTEAFF. CDR3 coding DNA: TGCGCCAGCAGCACTCGACAGGAACAAGGGAACACTGAAGCTTTCTTT.

This clone has a single count. The V gene is TRBV6-5, the J gene TRBJ2-5; 12 bases agree with TRBD2. V lost 4 bases, J lost 4 bases, and 7 bases stayed unmatched. This CDR3 contains 16 residues. From germline, CDR1 is MNHEY and CDR2 SVGAGI. The CDR3 loop is CASSSQPGLAGETQYF. Here the CDR3 DNA reads TGTGCCAGCAGTTCACAACCGGGACTAGCGGGAGAGACCCAGTACTTC.

The chain recombines TRBV5-1 with TRBJ1-5; no clear D gene. Germline loops: CDR1 SGHRS, CDR2 YFSETQ. This CDR3 has 14 amino acids. Trimming shortened V by 0 bases and J by 3 bases, and 7 bases separated the two germline ends. CDR3 nucleotide sequence: TGCGCCAGCAGCTTGGACAGTAACAATCAGCCCCAGCATTTT. It translates to CASSLDSNNQPQHF.

CDR3: CASSWGTGVNQPQHF. CDR3 nucleotides: TGTGCCAGCAGCTGGGGGACAGGGGTCAATCAGCCCCAGCATTTT. The chain recombines TRBV7-9 with TRBJ1-5; the match to TRBD1 covers 10 bases. The trim removed 4 bases at V and 3 bases at J, leaving 3 bases unmatched. Germline assignment: CDR1 SEHNR and CDR2 FQNEAQ (reference sequence). The CDR3 spans 15 residues.

The chain links TRBV5-1 to TRBJ2-1; tentatively, D is TRBD2 (5 bases). In germline, CDR1 is SGHRS, CDR2 YFSETQ. The length of the CDR3 is 13 residues. The ends were cut back, 0 bases at V and 7 bases at J, with 8 bases in the middle. The CDR3 bases are TGCGCCAGCAGCTTGGTAGCGCGGAATGAGCAGTTCTTC. This gives the protein CASSLVARNEQFF. The whole variable domain, filled in from reference TRBV5-1 and TRBJ2-1, reads KAGVTQTPRYLIKTRGQQVTLSCSPISGHRSVSWYQQTPGQGLQFLFEYFSETQRNKGNFPGRFSGRQFSNSRSEMNVSTLELGDSALYLCASSLVARNEQFFGPGTRLTVL.

The genes are TRBV7-2 and TRBJ2-3, with 7 bases identical to TRBD1. V lost 8 bases and J lost 7; bases outside the gene matches: 9. Germline assignment: CDR1 SGHTA and CDR2 FQGNSA. The CDR3 covers 13 residues. The chain's CDR3 is CASRQGVGNTQYF. The CDR3 DNA reads as TGTGCCAGCCGCCAGGGGGTAGGGAATACGCAGTATTTT.

The chain uses TRBV7-4 and TRBJ1-2; possibly TRBD1 for D (5 bases). Trimming left V 5 bases short and J 4 bases short, with 17 bases between. In germline, CDR1 is SGHVT, CDR2 SQSDAQ. CDR3 length: 15 residues. The CDR3, as DNA: TGTGCCAGCAGCGCGACAGCTCGAAAGACCTATGGCTACACCTTC. Its translation is CASSATARKTYGYTF.

The rearrangement uses TRBV30 and TRBJ2-7; the match to TRBD2 covers 9 bases. The V segment lost 3 bases and the J segment 0 bases; nucleotides outside the gene matches: 0. The length of the CDR3 is 13 residues. Per germline, CDR1 GTSNPN and CDR2 SVGIG (reference sequence). CDR3 loop: CAWRRGGSYEQYF. DNA for the CDR3: TGTGCCTGGAGGCGGGGGGGCTCCTACGAGCAGTACTTC.

The chain employs TRBV7-9 and TRBJ2-3; TRBD2 agrees at 11 bases. This CDR3 is 15 amino acids long. The germline gives CDR1 SEHNR, CDR2 FQNEAQ (reference sequence). V lost 0 bases and J lost 5; bases outside the gene matches: 1. The CDR3 DNA sequence: TGTGCCAGCAGCTTAGCTGGACTAGCGGGAGATACGCAGTATTTT. Its protein product is CASSLAGLAGDTQYF.

This rearrangement joins TRBV5-6 to TRBJ1-2; D gene uncertain. The CDR3 loop spans 15 amino acids. Between the trimmed V and J ends, which lost 0 bases and 4 bases, there was a span of 13 bases. Germline V gene sequence: CDR1 SGHDT, CDR2 YYEEEE. CDR3: CASSLAFDSTYGYTF. For the CDR3, the DNA is TGTGCCAGCAGCTTGGCCTTTGATTCTACCTATGGCTACACCTTC. Combining the CDR3 with reference TRBV5-6 and TRBJ1-2 gives the whole variable domain DAGVTQSPTHLIKTRGQQVTLRCSPKSGHDTVSWYQQALGQGPQFIFQYYEEEERQRGNFPDRFSGHQFPNYSSELNVNALLLGDSALYLCASSLAFDSTYGYTFGSGTRLTVV.

This chain links TRBV9 with TRBJ2-7; no definite D call. Germline V gene data show CDR1 as SGDLS and CDR2 as YYNGEE. CDR3 length: 13 amino acids. Trimming left V 0 bases short and J 1 base short, with 5 bases between. The CDR3 spells CASSVDKSYEQYF. DNA for the CDR3: TGTGCCAGCAGCGTAGACAAGTCCTACGAGCAGTACTTC.

CDR3 sequence reads: CASSPGQGWNTEAFF. CDR3 bases: TGTGCCAGCAGCCCAGGACAGGGATGGAACACTGAAGCTTTCTTT. The rearrangement joins TRBV7-9 to TRBJ1-1, with 8 bases identical to TRBD1. J gave up 1 base and V 5 bases, and 6 bases lay outside the gene matches. The length of the CDR3 is 15 residues. Germline CDR1 reads SEHNR; CDR2 reads FQNEAQ (reference sequence).

The chain joins TRBV4-1 to TRBJ1-5, with D unresolved. The CDR3 has 15 residues. V lost 0 bases and J lost 0, with 6 bases in between. CDR1 is MGHRA, CDR2 YSYEKL, per germline. Here the CDR3 DNA reads TGCGCCAGCAGCCAAGACCACAATAGCAATCAGCCCCAGCATTTT. It yields the protein CASSQDHNSNQPQHF.

This chain links TRBV7-3 with TRBJ2-5, with 15 bases lining up with TRBD2. The CDR3 totals 17 residues. The V and J ends lost 2 bases and 2 bases, in that order; junction bases with no gene match: 3. The germline V gene encodes CDR1 SGHTA and CDR2 FQGTGA. CDR3 coding DNA: TGTGCCAGCAGCTTAGGGGGACTAGCGGGGGGACAAGAGACCCAGTACTTC. Residues: CASSLGGLAGGQETQYF. Supplemented by reference TRBV7-3 and TRBJ2-5, the full variable domain reads GAGVSQTPSNKVTEKGKYVELRCDPISGHTALYWYRQSLGQGPEFLIYFQGTGAADDSGLPNDRFFAVRPEGSVSTLKIQRTERGDSAVYLCASSLGGLAGGQETQYFGPGTRLLVL.

The J gene is TRBJ1-2, the V gene TRBV6-7; the D is unclear. TRBV6-7 is flagged as an ORF with uncertain function. The V and J ends lost 6 bases and 3 bases respectively, with 14 bases between them. The CDR3 covers 14 residues. CDR3 region: CASSPPRRDYGYTF. CDR3 nucleotide sequence: TGTGCCAGCAGCCCCCCTCGGCGGGACTATGGCTACACCTTC.

The V and J genes are TRBV19 and TRBJ1-2; tentatively, D is TRBD1 (5 bases). Trimming took 4 bases from V and 8 from J, leaving 20 bases between them. The CDR3 runs 15 residues. Germline lookup yields CDR1 LNHDA and CDR2 SQIVND (reference sequence). CDR3 DNA: TGTGCCAGTAGTAAGGGTGACAGAGCGTCTAGAGGCTACACCTTC. It specifies CASSKGDRASRGYTF.

The chain joins TRBV9 to TRBJ2-7; 10 nucleotides line up with TRBD1. The germline V gene encodes CDR1 SGDLS and CDR2 YYNGEE. The junction had 1 base not matched to a gene; V was cut back by 0 bases and J by 1 base. The CDR3 contains 15 residues. CDR3 amino acids: CASSVGDRGSYEQYF. CDR3 coding DNA: TGTGCCAGCAGCGTAGGGGACAGGGGATCCTACGAGCAGTACTTC.

The V call is TRBV19, the J call TRBJ2-5, with D unresolved. The CDR3 is 17 amino acids. Germline V gene lookup returns CDR1 LNHDA and CDR2 SQIVND (reference sequence). Trimming pared 0 bases from V and 4 bases from J, leaving 18 bases between. CDR3 nucleotides: TGTGCCAGTAGTATAGACCGAAATACCGGCTGGGCAGAGACCCAGTACTTC. This encodes CASSIDRNTGWAETQYF.

The CDR3 DNA follows: TGTGCCAGTAGTCCGAGTGGGACAGGACTTAATTCACCCCTCCACTTT. This sequence encodes CASSPSGTGLNSPLHF. V usage is TRBV19 and J usage is TRBJ1-6; 8 nucleotides agree with TRBD1. Germline-derived CDR1 and CDR2 are LNHDA and SQIVND (reference sequence). The CDR3 extends over 16 amino acids. J gave up 6 bases and V 5 bases, and 9 bases lay outside the gene matches.

The CDR3 loop is CASSLRAGGSDEQYF. For the CDR3, the DNA is TGTGCCAGCAGCTTACGAGCGGGGGGTAGTGACGAGCAGTACTTC. The chain employs TRBV7-2 and TRBJ2-7; 9 nucleotides align to TRBD2. V was pared by 2 bases and J by 5 bases, with 7 bases of the junction left unmatched. The CDR3 length is 15 residues. Per germline, CDR1 SGHTA and CDR2 FQGNSA.

The chain is built from TRBV7-2 and TRBJ1-1, with D perhaps TRBD1 (6 bases). Trimming pared 0 bases from V and 0 bases from J, leaving 11 bases between. CDR3 size: 16 residues. Germline V gene lookup returns CDR1 SGHTA and CDR2 FQGNSA. Here the CDR3 reads CASSLAGQMMNTEAFF. Here the CDR3 DNA reads TGTGCCAGCAGCTTAGCCGGACAGATGATGAACACTGAAGCTTTCTTT.